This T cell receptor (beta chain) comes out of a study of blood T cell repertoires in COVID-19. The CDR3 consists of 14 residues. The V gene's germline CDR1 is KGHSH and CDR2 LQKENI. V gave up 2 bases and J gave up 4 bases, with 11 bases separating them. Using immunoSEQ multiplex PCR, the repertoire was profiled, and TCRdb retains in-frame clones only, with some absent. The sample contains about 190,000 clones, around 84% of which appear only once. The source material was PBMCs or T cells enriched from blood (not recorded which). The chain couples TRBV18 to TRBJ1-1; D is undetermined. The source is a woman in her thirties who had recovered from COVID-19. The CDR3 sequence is CASSPYPAITEAFF. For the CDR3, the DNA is TGTGCCAGCTCACCATACCCAGCGATCACTGAAGCTTTCTTT. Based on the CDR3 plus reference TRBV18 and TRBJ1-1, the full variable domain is NAGVMQNPRHLVRRRGQEARLRCSPMKGHSHVYWYRQLPEEGLKFMVYLQKENIIDESGMPKERFSAEFPKEGPSILRIQQVVRGDSAAYFCASSPYPAITEAFFGQGTRLTVV.